The 15 T cell receptor beta chains given below trace back to one sample, sequenced in a study of T cells in Graves' hyperthyroidism and ophthalmopathy. The CDR3 regions of TCR beta were amplified from RNA transcripts. HTBI primers were employed in a first-round RT-PCR of the TCR CDR3. TCRdb re-called the multiplex PCR reads through MiXCR, storing one row per CDR3 protein. The sample contains about 350,000 distinct CDR3 sequences, about a sixth of which appear only once. What was sequenced was blood. These receptors came from a woman aged 40 to 50 with Graves' ophthalmopathy.

V usage is TRBV29-1 and J usage is TRBJ2-7; D not certain. CDR1 SQVTM and CDR2 ANQGSEA come from the germline V gene. V shed 4 bases and J shed 5 bases, with 24 bases lying between them. CDR3 length equals 16 residues. The CDR3 spells CSVALLEAGWRNEQYF. The CDR3 coding sequence is TGCAGCGTTGCCCTACTCGAGGCAGGCTGGCGGAACGAGCAGTACTTC.

Ten or more counts support this clonotype. The rearrangement uses TRBV3-1 and TRBJ2-7, with 9 bases fitting TRBD2. Germline loops: CDR1 LGHDT, CDR2 YNNKEL (reference sequence). The trim removed 4 bases at V and 10 bases at J, leaving 8 bases unmatched. The CDR3 sequence is 13 residues long. The DNA for the CDR3 is TGTGCCAGCAGCCCCGGTCTAGCGGGATACCAGTACTTC. It translates to CASSPGLAGYQYF.

There are many counts of this clonotype. V and J are TRBV28 and TRBJ2-2, with D uncertain. Germline V gene data show CDR1 as MDHEN and CDR2 as SYDVKM. Trimming removed 4 bases from V and 8 bases from J, with 17 bases in between. CDR3 length: 15 residues. The CDR3 loop is CASSSRSAAPGELFF. The CDR3, as DNA: TGTGCCAGCAGTTCCCGTTCCGCCGCCCCGGGGGAGCTGTTTTTT.

Ten or more counts support this clonotype. This rearrangement joins TRBV6-2 or TRBV6-3 to TRBJ2-7; D not certain. Between the trimmed V and J ends, which lost 7 bases and 6 bases, there was a span of 10 bases. The CDR3 has 11 residues. Germline assignment: CDR1 MNHEY and CDR2 SVGEGT. The CDR3 protein is CASTLGFEQYF. In DNA form, the CDR3 reads TGTGCCAGCACCCTCGGATTCGAGCAGTACTTC.

Regarding this clonotype: This may be a read error: a much more frequent sequence differs by one nucleotide. The chain employs TRBV7-2 and TRBJ2-7; 10 bases fit TRBD1. Germline assignment: CDR1 SGHTA and CDR2 FQGNSA. The CDR3 is made up of 15 amino acids. In DNA form, the CDR3 reads TGTGCCAGCAGCTTAAGGGGGACAGGGGTCTACGAGCAGTGCTTC. Amino acid sequence: CASSLRGTGVYEQCF.

This clonotype was observed at least ten times. The chain carries TRBV12-3 or TRBV12-4 and TRBJ1-1; unclear D gene. This CDR3 comprises 17 residues. V dropped 7 bases and J dropped 1 base, with 22 bases sitting between them. The CDR3 spells CASNLWATIGGNTEAFF. In nucleotides, the CDR3 is TGTGCCAGCAACCTTTGGGCGACAATAGGAGGGAACACTGAAGCTTTCTTT.

J is TRBJ1-5 and V is TRBV12-3 or TRBV12-4; TRBD1 agrees at 7 bases. This CDR3 has 14 residues. The ends lost 7 bases at V and 6 bases at J; junction bases unmatched: 9. The CDR3 DNA reads as TGTGCCAGCACGCTTACAGGGGCGGGTCAGCCCCAGCATTTT. Its translation: CASTLTGAGQPQHF.

This clonotype was counted at least ten times. This chain uses TRBV24-1 with TRBJ2-2, with a possible D match to TRBD1 (6 bases). Germline lookup yields CDR1 KGHDR and CDR2 SFDVKD. This CDR3 contains 15 residues. V was pared by 7 bases and J by 5 bases, with 16 bases between. CDR3 protein: CATRAGTPPTGELFF. Here the CDR3 DNA reads TGTGCCACCAGGGCCGGGACACCGCCAACCGGGGAGCTGTTTTTT.

This clonotype was observed many times. CDR3 nucleotides: TGTGCCAGTAGTCGATACACTTCTAGCAATCAGCCCCAGCATTTT. Translation gives CASSRYTSSNQPQHF. The rearrangement joins TRBV19 to TRBJ1-5; D unclear. The length of the CDR3 is 15 residues. CDR1 and CDR2 (germline): LNHDA, SQIVND (reference sequence). The V gene lost 5 bases and the J gene lost 0 bases, with 11 bases spanning the gap.

This sequence joins TRBV7-9 and TRBJ2-4; 9 bases map to TRBD1. Per the germline V gene, CDR1 is SEHNR and CDR2 is FQNEAQ (reference sequence). CDR3 size: 14 residues. V shed 0 bases, J shed 9 bases, and the junction held 3 bases outside the gene matches. CDR3 protein: CASSLALTGGIQYF. For the CDR3, the DNA is TGTGCCAGCAGCTTAGCGTTGACAGGGGGCATTCAGTACTTC. The full variable domain, rest sourced from reference TRBV7-9 and TRBJ2-4, is DTGVSQNPRHKITKRGQNVTFRCDPISEHNRLYWYRQTLGQGPEFLTYFQNEAQLEKSRLLSDRFSAERPKGSFSTLEIQRTEQGDSAMYLCASSLALTGGIQYFGAGTRLSVL.

This clonotype was observed a handful of times. The V and J genes are TRBV18 and TRBJ1-5, with a possible D match to TRBD1 (5 bases). Trimming stripped 4 bases from V and 3 bases from J, with 10 bases between. Germline CDR1 reads KGHSH; CDR2 reads LQKENI. This CDR3 comprises 14 residues. DNA for the CDR3: TGTGCCAGCTCACAGGCGGACAACAATCAGCCCCAGCATTTT. The encoded protein is CASSQADNNQPQHF.

Of note for this clonotype: A much larger clone lies a single base off, so this may be a read error. This chain connects TRBV27 to TRBJ2-7; the D is unclear. V lost 7 bases to trimming and J lost 3 bases, with 10 bases between them. The germline CDR1 and CDR2 sequences are MNHEY and SMNVEV (reference sequence). CDR3 length: 12 amino acids. CDR3 residues: CASTSNLYEQYF. CDR3 nucleotide sequence: TGTGCCAGCACCTCAAACCTCTACGAGCAGTACTTC.

This clonotype was recorded at least ten times. The rearrangement links TRBV5-5 to TRBJ2-7; D is uncertain. V lost 0 bases and J 6 bases, leaving 13 bases between the germline ends. There are 14 residues in the CDR3. Germline loops: CDR1 SGHKS, CDR2 YYEKEE (reference sequence). DNA for the CDR3: TGTGCCAGCAGCTTGGGGTCGTTCAGTCTCGAGCAGTACTTC. Translated, it gives CASSLGSFSLEQYF.

This clonotype has ten or more counts. The chain uses TRBV2 and TRBJ2-3; no reliable D call. In germline, CDR1 is SNHLY, CDR2 FYNNEI. Trimming removed 1 base at V and 0 bases at J, with 5 bases between. The CDR3 consists of 14 residues. DNA of the CDR3: TGTGCCAGCAGTGAAGAGGGAAGCACAGATACGCAGTATTTT. This encodes CASSEEGSTDTQYF.

J is TRBJ1-2 and V is TRBV4-3; no clear D. The CDR3 runs to 13 residues. V lost 1 base and J 7 bases, leaving 10 bases between the germline ends. Germline loops: CDR1 LGHNA, CDR2 YSLEER. The CDR3 DNA reads as TGCGCCAGCAGCCAAGTTTCCTCTTCTGGCTACACCTTC. Amino acids: CASSQVSSSGYTF.